This TCR beta chain is drawn from a study of T cells in Graves' hyperthyroidism and ophthalmopathy. On the study more broadly: Upon initial diagnosis and before any treatment, peripheral blood was collected.

Researchers took RNA transcripts and amplified the TCR beta CDR3 regions from them. The HTBI primer set served for first-round RT-PCR of the TCR CDR3. Each CDR3 protein gets one entry after TCRdb re-called the multiplex PCR reads with MiXCR. The sample lists 350,000 to 450,000 distinct CDR3 sequences, approximately 14% seen once, with approximately 9.9% in the top ten. This clonotype was seen ten or more times. Graves' hyperthyroidism without ophthalmopathy progression within 18 months was termed stable. This sequence originates from a woman aged 60-75 years with Graves' hyperthyroidism. The sequencing input was blood.

Here the CDR3 reads CASSPPRPTGEQYF. CDR3 sequence (DNA): TGTGCCAGCTCACCACCCCGACCTACTGGCGAGCAGTACTTC. The chain recombines TRBV18 with TRBJ2-7, with D uncertain. CDR3 size: 14 residues. V was clipped by 0 bases and J by 6 bases, with 12 bases between them. Per the germline V gene, CDR1 is KGHSH and CDR2 is LQKENI.